One and the same sample provided the 5 T cell receptor beta chains below, sequenced in a study of T-cell memory formation after mild COVID-19. One entry per CDR3 protein, called by TCRdb with MiXCR from the 5' RACE reads. The table records about 400,000 distinct CDR3 sequences, 20% to 30% of them present only once. Sequences were obtained from PBMCs or a T cell subset sorted from them (not recorded which). Receptors originate from an adult woman who had mild COVID-19 (a few samples of this study predate the infection). Cell type and time point are not known.

The J gene is TRBJ1-1, the V gene TRBV24-1, with D possibly TRBD1 on 5 matching bases. The CDR3 loop spans 12 amino acids. Trimming stripped 4 bases from V and 5 bases from J, with 7 bases between. From germline, CDR1 is KGHDR and CDR2 SFDVKD. The CDR3 coding sequence is TGTGCCACCAGTGAAAGGGGTACTGAAGCTTTCTTT. It yields the protein CATSERGTEAFF.

This chain links TRBV12-3 or TRBV12-4 with TRBJ1-5; TRBD1 might be the D (5 bases). This CDR3 is 14 amino acids long. V was pared by 5 bases and J by 4 bases, with 12 bases between. This CDR3 reads CASSALGGNQPQHF. The CDR3 DNA reads as TGTGCCAGCAGTGCCCTGGGGGGGAATCAGCCCCAGCATTTT.

There are many counts of this clonotype. V is TRBV7-9 and J is TRBJ2-1; D is unresolved. V was trimmed by 0 bases and J by 15 bases, leaving 12 bases between them. Germline CDR1 reads SEHNR; CDR2 reads FQNEAQ (reference sequence). The length of the CDR3 is 12 residues. The CDR3 is CASSLAPQVRFF. Written as DNA, the CDR3 is TGTGCCAGCAGCTTAGCGCCGCAGGTTAGGTTCTTC.

The chain uses TRBV29-1 and TRBJ2-1; D gene ambiguous. V lost 3 bases to trimming and J lost 6 bases, with 6 bases between them. The length of the CDR3 is 11 residues. Germline CDR1 is SQVTM and CDR2 is ANQGSEA. The CDR3 DNA reads TGCAGCGTTGAGGAGTTCAATGAGCAGTTCTTC. Translating it yields CSVEEFNEQFF.

The CDR3 sequence is CASPDVAGGHNEQFF. The DNA of the CDR3 is TGCGCCAGCCCGGACGTAGCGGGGGGCCACAATGAGCAGTTCTTC. This chain uses TRBV5-1 with TRBJ2-1; TRBD2 aligns across 10 bases. CDR3 length equals 15 residues. Germline V gene sequence: CDR1 SGHRS, CDR2 YFSETQ. V lost 7 bases, J lost 5 bases, and 9 bases stayed unmatched.